This entry concerns a single TCR beta chain. The target of this receptor is not known. No clone much larger than this one lies a single base away; base qualities are absent. The entry originates in a study of neoadjuvant nivolumab and ipilimumab in lung cancer (dated by TCRdb to about 2020). Background for the entire study: In the NEOSTAR trial, nivolumab was administered intravenously at 3 mg/kg on days 1, 15 and 29, and the combination arm also received ipilimumab 1 mg/kg on day 1 only. TCR repertoires in pretherapy (baseline) peripheral blood were compared with TCR repertoires in tumors resected at surgery after neoadjuvant immune checkpoint blockade. Matched pretherapy and resected tumor pairs were analyzed for seven patients, of whom four received nivolumab and three received nivolumab plus ipilimumab. A total of 44 patients with operable NSCLC were treated in the trial, with about 23 randomized to nivolumab monotherapy and about 20 randomized to nivolumab plus ipilimumab. The major pathologic response (MPR) rate in the intention-to-treat population in each study arm was designated as the primary trial endpoint. What the work shows at the level of the full study, not this receptor alone: A positive correlation was observed between pretherapy blood TCR richness and richness in tumors resected after neoadjuvant therapy (Spearman R ~ 0.82). No significant correlation was found between TCR clonality and pathologic tumor regression, and only one major-pathologic-response sample was available for the clonality analysis. A small number of samples underwent TCR sequencing. From pretherapy to surgery, tumor T-cell richness and clonality increased in three of three dual-therapy tumors but in only two of four nivolumab-treated tumors. Resected tumors had greater TCR richness and clonality than tumor-adjacent uninvolved lung, and increases were observed in more dual-therapy-treated tumors.

The receptor library was made with the immunoSEQ multiplex PCR assay. In the original analysis: Richness and clonality were used to summarize the repertoires, and clones that significantly expanded or contracted between pre- and post-therapy samples were identified. TCRdb re-hosts the immuneACCESS table, in-frame sequences only. Its copies lack some clones; in the studies checked, an unresolved V gene accounts for under half of them, and the cause for the rest is not known. Clone size and the V and J calls come from that table; the DNA yielded D and trimming. This sample is represented by approximately 4,000 clones; roughly 86% of them were singletons. The ten largest account for around 4.2% of the sample. The time point label, read with the paper, signifies: at surgical resection after neoadjuvant nivolumab +/- ipilimumab. Samples were obtained from the phase 2 randomized NEOSTAR trial, in which neoadjuvant nivolumab or nivolumab plus ipilimumab followed by surgery was tested in operable NSCLC. Uninvolved lung adjacent to the tumor was collected at resection and used as a matched non-tumor comparison for the TCR repertoires of resected tumors.

Spanning cysteine to phenylalanine, the CDR3 consists of 15 amino acids. The CDR3 DNA has 45 bases and is translated from base 1. V ends up 2 bases short and J 5 bases short, with an unmatched junction base count of 5. From the germline V gene, CDR1 is SGHAT and CDR2 is FQNNGV. The sample here was adjacent normal lung tissue, taken after neoadjuvant nivolumab, alone or with ipilimumab, at or shortly before surgery. The chain employs TRBV11-2 and TRBJ2-2; 7 bases in the middle match TRBD2. The origin of this receptor is an adult with non-small cell lung cancer. The CDR3 sequence is CASSLFRGETGELFF. At the DNA level, the sequence is TGTGCCAGCAGCTTATTCCGGGGGGAAACCGGGGAGCTGTTTTTT.